This TCR beta chain was captured by sequencing in a study of shared clonotypes between healthy human individuals. Study findings and constraints: Naive CD4 clonotype sharing across four donors was roughly 5%.

Comments on this clone: Its cognate antigen is unknown.

The V gene's germline CDR1 is SGHNT and CDR2 YYREEE (reference sequence). J was trimmed by 5 bases and V by 1 base; bases with no gene match: 8. The CDR3 covers 16 residues. Produced via immunoSEQ multiplex PCR; TCRdb's table is partial and in-frame only. This table holds about 1 million clones, roughly 75% found once. The V and J genes are TRBV5-4 and TRBJ1-2; 10 positions agree with TRBD1. Sequencing was performed on memory CD4+ T cells sorted from blood. The subset is: CD45RA-negative fraction. The sequence was collected from a man between 18 and 29 years old in good health. The CDR3 here is CASSLLDGTGVYGYTF. Written as DNA, the CDR3 is TGTGCCAGCAGCTTGCTTGATGGGACAGGGGTGTATGGCTACACCTTC.